The 12 T cell receptor beta chains below were found in one sample sequenced in a study of T cells in Graves' hyperthyroidism and ophthalmopathy (dated by TCRdb to the late 2010s). Library creation used multiplex PCR. Instrument on record: Illumina HiSeq 2000. The TCR beta CDR3 regions were amplified from the RNA transcripts. The first round of RT-PCR for the TCR CDR3 was performed with the HTBI primer set and the Qiagen OneStep RT-PCR kit. TCRdb took the public reads, trimmed them with fastp at Q25, ran MiXCR for clone calling and kept in-frame beta chains. A single entry per CDR3 protein holds the most common genes and DNA from its merged rows. The sample table shows roughly 530,000 distinct CDR3 sequences, and roughly 17% are seen once. Of the sample, roughly 18% is held by the ten largest clones. The sequencing sample was made of blood. The origin of the receptors is a woman between 18 and 29 years old with Graves' ophthalmopathy.

This clonotype was detected many times. The rearrangement joins TRBV18 to TRBJ1-4; no definite D call. The germline gives CDR1 KGHSH, CDR2 LQKENI. There are 16 residues in the CDR3. The germline V and J ends were trimmed by 4 bases and 0 bases, with 12 bases remaining between them. Written as DNA, the CDR3 is TGTGCCAGCTCACTCGACATTACTGCAACTAATGAAAAACTGTTTTTT. It yields the protein CASSLDITATNEKLFF.

This clonotype was counted ten times or more. The chain carries TRBV20-1 and TRBJ2-1; TRBD1 matches at 8 bases. The CDR3 has 20 amino acids. V lost 6 bases and J lost 0; bases outside the gene matches: 22. The germline CDR1 and CDR2 sequences are DFQATT and SNEGSKA (reference sequence). CDR3 nucleotide sequence: TGCAGTGCAGAGGACAGGGCTAAGGCCGTACGGGGGCCCTCCTACAATGAGCAGTTCTTC. Protein sequence: CSAEDRAKAVRGPSYNEQFF.

This clonotype was detected ten times or more. The chain couples TRBV12-3 or TRBV12-4 to TRBJ2-2; D unclear. Trimming cost V 6 bases and J 5 bases, with 7 bases left between them. The CDR3 length is 12 residues. The CDR3: CASRTLTGELFF. In DNA form, the CDR3 reads TGTGCCAGCAGGACACTAACCGGGGAGCTGTTTTTT.

The chain has TRBV11-2 and TRBJ1-4; TRBD1 is a possible D gene (5 bases). Germline CDR1 and CDR2: SGHAT and FQNNGV. CDR3 length equals 15 residues. Trimming shortened V by 5 bases and J by 6 bases, and 16 bases separated the two germline ends. The CDR3 reads CASSTTGVMDEKLFF. The CDR3 DNA follows: TGTGCCAGCAGCACAACAGGAGTTATGGATGAAAAACTGTTTTTT. Full variable domain (remainder filled in from reference TRBV11-2 and TRBJ1-4): EAGVAQSPRYKIIEKRQSVAFWCNPISGHATLYWYQQILGQGPKLLIQFQNNGVVDDSQLPKDRFSAERLKGVDSTLKIQPAKLEDSAVYLCASSTTGVMDEKLFFGSGTQLSVL.

Many counts were recorded for this clonotype. The CDR3 spells CASSSYSGGELSGYTF. In DNA form, the CDR3 reads TGTGCCAGCAGCTCTTATTCAGGGGGCGAGTTGAGTGGCTACACCTTC. The rearrangement joins TRBV12-3 or TRBV12-4 to TRBJ1-2, with 8 bases that match TRBD1. CDR3 length: 16 residues. The junction had 16 bases not matched to a gene; V was cut back by 6 bases and J by 7 bases.

This rearrangement joins TRBV4-1 to TRBJ2-7, with TRBD2 identical over 8 bases. V lost 0 bases and J lost 0; bases outside the gene matches: 4. The CDR3 runs to 16 residues. Germline lookup yields CDR1 MGHRA and CDR2 YSYEKL. The CDR3 is CASSQESSGFSYEQYF. The CDR3 DNA is TGCGCCAGCAGCCAAGAGTCTAGCGGGTTCTCCTACGAGCAGTACTTC.

The chain combines TRBV29-1 with TRBJ2-7; D call uncertain. The CDR3 extends over 12 amino acids. Germline CDR1 is SQVTM and CDR2 is ANQGSEA. Trimming removed 6 bases at V and 3 bases at J, with 12 bases between. Here the CDR3 reads CSVIDQNYEQYF. The CDR3 nucleotides are TGCAGCGTGATCGACCAGAACTACGAGCAGTACTTC.

This rearrangement joins TRBV28 to TRBJ1-3; maybe TRBD1 (6 bases). V shed 7 bases and J shed 0 bases, with 13 bases lying between them. Germline values: CDR1 MDHEN, CDR2 SYDVKM. The CDR3 sequence is 15 residues long. The CDR3 nucleotides are TGTGCCAGCACCCCGGGACATAACTCTGGAAACACCATATATTTT. The encoded protein is CASTPGHNSGNTIYF.

In this sample, this clonotype turned up many times. The V and J genes are TRBV7-9 and TRBJ1-1, with a weak D call TRBD1 (5 bases). With 1 base removed from V and 3 bases from J, the gap between germline ends came to 9 bases. Germline V gene sequence: CDR1 SEHNR, CDR2 FQNEAQ (reference sequence). The CDR3 contains 14 residues. Written as DNA, the CDR3 is TGTGCCAGCAGCTTAGTAGAGGGGTACACTGAAGCTTTCTTT. The encoded protein is CASSLVEGYTEAFF.

This clonotype was seen ten or more times. The chain recombines TRBV2 with TRBJ1-1; perhaps TRBD1 as D (6 bases). The V gene's germline CDR1 is SNHLY and CDR2 FYNNEI. Trimming took 3 bases from V and 4 from J, leaving 12 bases between them. This CDR3 has 14 amino acids. CDR3 coding DNA: TGTGCCAGCAGTGAGGAGGGGGTAGTCACTGAAGCTTTCTTT. It codes for CASSEEGVVTEAFF. Supplemented by reference TRBV2 and TRBJ1-1, the full variable domain reads EPEVTQTPSHQVTQMGQEVILRCVPISNHLYFYWYRQILGQKVEFLVSFYNNEISEKSEIFDDQFSVERPDGSNFTLKIRSTKLEDSAMYFCASSEEGVVTEAFFGQGTRLTVV.

V gene TRBV7-3 combines with J gene TRBJ2-7; 14 positions agree with TRBD2. The trim removed 5 bases at V and 6 bases at J, leaving 15 bases unmatched. Germline CDR1 reads SGHTA; CDR2 reads FQGTGA. This CDR3 has 18 amino acids. DNA for the CDR3: TGTGCCAGCAGCCCCCTCGGGGGTGGACTAGCGGGAGGTGGCGAGCAGTACTTC. Its translation: CASSPLGGGLAGGGEQYF.

This chain connects TRBV10-3 to TRBJ2-7; the D is unclear. The germline V gene has CDR1 ENHRY and CDR2 SYGVKD. The CDR3 has 12 residues. Deletions cut 4 bases from V and 1 base from J, with 5 bases between. The CDR3 nucleotides read TGTGCCATCAGTGCACCGTCCTACGAGCAGTACTTC. Protein product: CAISAPSYEQYF.